Presented here are 13 T cell receptor beta chains from one specimen sequenced in a study of blood T cell repertoires in COVID-19. Only in-frame clones appear in the TCRdb table, and some are missing; sequencing was by immunoSEQ multiplex PCR. The table includes fewer than 500,000 clones, 75% to 90% detected once. The specimen was PBMCs or T cells enriched from blood (not recorded which). These receptors came from a man between 25 and 39 years old who had recovered from COVID-19.

The genes are TRBV7-9 and TRBJ2-7; 7 positions agree with TRBD1. Germline loops: CDR1 SEHNR, CDR2 FQNEAQ (reference sequence). Trimming took 6 bases from V and 2 from J; bases not matched to a gene: 4. This CDR3 has 13 residues. The CDR3 DNA sequence: TGTGCCAGCAGAAGACAGGGAGCCTACGAGCAGTACTTC. It specifies CASRRQGAYEQYF.

This chain connects TRBV9 to TRBJ2-1; TRBD2 matches at 10 bases. The CDR3 covers 15 residues. Germline loops: CDR1 SGDLS, CDR2 YYNGEE. J lost 6 bases, V lost 5 bases, and 8 bases had no gene match. The DNA for the CDR3 is TGTGCCAGCAGAGGTACTAGCGGGAAGGGCAATGAGCAGTTCTTC. It specifies CASRGTSGKGNEQFF.

The count of this clone is one. V and J are TRBV10-1 and TRBJ2-3, with a tentative D call TRBD1 (5 bases). The ends were cut back, 5 bases at V and 6 bases at J, with 9 bases in the middle. This CDR3 comprises 12 residues. Germline V CDR1 and CDR2: WNHNN, SYGVQD (reference sequence). The CDR3 here is CASSSPGDTQYF. In nucleotides, the CDR3 is TGCGCCAGCAGTTCGCCAGGGGATACGCAGTATTTT.

The rearrangement links TRBV30 to TRBJ2-5; TRBD1 aligns across 8 bases. V shed 8 bases and J 4 bases; nucleotides not matched to a gene: 9. The CDR3 sequence is 13 residues long. Germline-derived CDR1 and CDR2 are GTSNPN and SVGIG (reference sequence). Written as DNA, the CDR3 is TGTGCCGCCCGCTGGACAGGGCGAGAGACCCAGTACTTC. The encoded protein is CAARWTGRETQYF. Complete variable domain (other parts from reference TRBV30 and TRBJ2-5): SQTIHQWPATLVQPVGSPLSLECTVEGTSNPNLYWYRQAAGRGLQLLFYSVGIGQISSEVPQNLSASRPQDRQFILSSKKLLLSDSGFYLCAARWTGRETQYFGPGTRLLVL.

The chain is built from TRBV4-2 and TRBJ1-1; 10 bases match TRBD1. Germline values: CDR1 LGHNA, CDR2 YNFKEQ. The CDR3 contains 18 residues. Trimming at V came to 3 bases and at J to 0 bases, leaving 10 bases not matched to a gene. CDR3 nucleotide sequence: TGTGCCAGCAGCCAGCGGCTTCCGGGACAGGGGTTGAACACTGAAGCTTTCTTT. It specifies CASSQRLPGQGLNTEAFF.

The DNA of the CDR3 is TGTGCCACCAGCACAAAACAGGGGGCGGCGGAGACCCAGTACTTC. Amino acid sequence: CATSTKQGAAETQYF. The chain employs TRBV15 and TRBJ2-5; 9 nucleotides align to TRBD1. Germline V gene sequence: CDR1 LNHNV, CDR2 YYDKDF (reference sequence). V shed 4 bases and J 5 bases; nucleotides not matched to a gene: 8. The CDR3 is 15 amino acids.

The chain couples TRBV12-3 or TRBV12-4 to TRBJ2-1, with TRBD1 matching 7 bases. With V trimmed by 3 bases and J by 4 bases, 0 bases remained unmatched. This CDR3 has 13 residues. CDR3 in DNA: TGTGCCAGCAGTTTGGGACAGTACAATGAGCAGTTCTTC. Translation gives CASSLGQYNEQFF.

To note about this clone: The same CDR3 can be traced to other DNA sequences in this sample. The rearrangement uses TRBV5-1 and TRBJ2-7; 8 bases match TRBD1. Trimming took 2 bases from V and 2 from J; bases not matched to a gene: 3. The CDR3 is made up of 14 amino acids. Germline V lookup: CDR1 SGHRS, CDR2 YFSETQ. The CDR3 reads CASSLGQGPYEQYF. The CDR3 bases are TGCGCCAGCAGCTTAGGACAGGGACCCTACGAGCAGTACTTC.

V and J are TRBV20-1 and TRBJ1-1; D ambiguous. This CDR3 comprises 10 residues. Germline V gene data show CDR1 as DFQATT and CDR2 as SNEGSKA (reference sequence). Trimming took 3 bases from V and 10 from J, leaving 9 bases between them. DNA of the CDR3: TGCAGTGCTAGTGGGGAGGGAGCTTTCTTT. It yields the protein CSASGEGAFF.

CDR3 sequence: CASTRTGDGYTF. CDR3 nucleotide sequence: TGTGCCAGCACCAGGACAGGAGATGGCTACACCTTC. This chain links TRBV12-3 or TRBV12-4 with TRBJ1-2; 7 nucleotides agree with TRBD1. The CDR3 is 12 residues long. V shed 7 bases and J 6 bases; nucleotides not matched to a gene: 5.

The chain joins TRBV10-3 to TRBJ2-3; maybe TRBD2 (5 bases). The length of the CDR3 is 12 residues. V dropped 6 bases and J dropped 4 bases, with 8 bases sitting between them. From germline, CDR1 is ENHRY and CDR2 SYGVKD. CDR3 sequence (DNA): TGTGCCATCAGCGAACTAGCAGATACGCAGTATTTT. It encodes CAISELADTQYF.

The chain joins TRBV10-2 to TRBJ1-3, with a weak D call TRBD1 (6 bases). Trimming cost V 6 bases and J 11 bases, with 14 bases left between them. The CDR3 has 12 residues. Germline V CDR1 and CDR2: WSHSY, SAAADI. CDR3 protein: CASSGQPYPIYF. The CDR3 DNA reads TGCGCCAGCAGCGGACAGCCGTACCCCATATATTTT.

The rearrangement links TRBV5-1 to TRBJ1-6; D perhaps matches TRBD1 (6 bases). The CDR3 sequence is 17 residues long. Between the trimmed V and J ends, which lost 0 bases and 5 bases, there was a span of 15 bases. Germline values: CDR1 SGHRS, CDR2 YFSETQ. Here the CDR3 DNA reads TGCGCCAGCAGCTTGGCCGGGGCAGGGGTAAATAATTCACCCCTCCACTTT. Translated, it gives CASSLAGAGVNNSPLHF.